This TCR beta chain was identified during a study of glioma-infiltrating T cells. The iRepertoire nested amplicon-rescue multiplex PCR amplified TCR alpha and beta CDR3s from RNA. One entry per CDR3 protein results from TCRdb running MiXCR on the multiplex PCR reads. Of 160,000 or so distinct CDR3 sequences in the sample, around 45% are singletons; the top ten hold 5.2%. This clonotype was recorded at least ten times. CDR1 DFQATT and CDR2 SNEGSKA come from the germline V gene (reference sequence). Trimming removed 3 bases from V and 11 bases from J, with 11 bases in between. The CDR3 has 11 residues. The chain is built from TRBV20-1 and TRBJ2-1; D not certain. Sequenced input: glioma tissue, nonneoplastic brain tissue, or PBMCs (not recorded which). This receptor was identified in a human donor with low-grade glioma or glioblastoma, undergoing nonglioma brain surgery, or in good health (not recorded which). This chain's CDR3 is CSASWQLKQFF. In DNA, the CDR3 is TGCAGTGCTAGTTGGCAGCTTAAGCAGTTCTTC.